This TCR beta chain was identified during a study of blood T cell repertoires in COVID-19. This CDR3 comprises 13 residues. Germline lookup yields CDR1 SNHLY and CDR2 FYNNEI. Unmatched junction bases numbered 1, after V lost 6 bases and J lost 5 bases. Original processing notes: Amplification of reference gene primers provided the estimated nucleated cell counts. Sequencing was performed with immunoSEQ multiplex PCR; in TCRdb, only in-frame clones are kept and a portion is missing. V and J calls and clone size are those listed in that table; D and trimming were worked out from the DNA. The sample shows roughly 260,000 clones, roughly 80% of them seen only once.

The chain has TRBV2 and TRBJ2-3; 11 positions agree with TRBD2. The receptor's source is a woman older than 75 with active or convalescent COVID-19. Sample: peripheral blood. The CDR3 bases are TGTGCCAGCAGGACTAGCGGGGTAGATACGCAGTATTTT. Its protein product is CASRTSGVDTQYF.